A single sample is the source of the 4 T cell receptor beta chains below, sequenced in a study of cytomegalovirus exposure and HLA in healthy donors. Amplification used 60 Vbeta primers and 13 Jbeta primers. The method was immunoSEQ multiplex PCR; TCRdb's version includes in-frame clones alone and lacks a portion of them. The sample has roughly 110,000 clones; roughly 74% are singletons. Sequencing was done on a sample of PBMCs. These receptors were taken from a man aged 40-49 years in good health and CMV-seronegative.

This chain links TRBV7-9 with TRBJ2-1; 7 bases are a match to TRBD2. Germline V CDR1 and CDR2: SEHNR, FQNEAQ (reference sequence). Trimming at V came to 4 bases and at J to 2 bases, leaving 8 bases not matched to a gene. There are 16 residues in the CDR3. This CDR3 reads CASSSFSGGPYNEQFF. DNA of the CDR3: TGTGCCAGCAGCTCGTTTTCGGGGGGACCCTACAATGAGCAGTTCTTC.

The CDR3 coding sequence is TGTGCCAGCAGCCCATTAGCGGGGGCTAGCACAGATACGCAGTATTTT. Encoded protein: CASSPLAGASTDTQYF. This chain connects TRBV9 to TRBJ2-3, with 9 bases matching TRBD2. This CDR3 is 16 amino acids long. Germline V CDR1 and CDR2: SGDLS, YYNGEE. After removal of 4 bases from V and 0 bases from J, the junction contained 6 bases not matched to a gene.

The chain joins TRBV10-3 to TRBJ2-3; 11 nucleotides match TRBD1. The CDR3 has 15 residues. Germline CDR1 ENHRY, CDR2 SYGVKD. V dropped 1 base and J dropped 6; count of bases not matched to a gene: 3. In nucleotides, the CDR3 is TGTGCCATCAGTGAGTGGACAGGGGGCAAGGATACGCAGTATTTT. It encodes CAISEWTGGKDTQYF.

This sequence joins TRBV7-7 and TRBJ2-5; D is possibly TRBD2 (6 bases). The germline CDR1 and CDR2 sequences are SSHAT and FNYEAQ (reference sequence). The V end was cut by 5 bases, the J end by 4 bases, with 14 bases between. The CDR3 consists of 14 residues. CDR3 DNA: TGTGCCAGCAGCCGTACTAGCTTGGGAGAGACCCAGTACTTC. As protein: CASSRTSLGETQYF.